In its sample, the clone carrying this T cell receptor (beta chain) was seen a few times. This may stem from a read error, because a much larger clone lies one nucleotide away. Trimming removed 4 bases from V and 5 bases from J; junction bases left unmatched: 9. The V gene's germline CDR1 is SGHRS and CDR2 YFSETQ. The CDR3 has 15 residues. The data were obtained in a study of T cells in Graves' hyperthyroidism and ophthalmopathy. On the basis of clinical symptoms, serum thyroxine and TRAb, thyroid ultrasound and orbital computed tomography, diagnoses were made. Amplified regions were TCR beta CDR3 sequences from RNA transcripts. HTBI primers were employed in a first-round RT-PCR of the TCR CDR3. TCRdb itself ran the multiplex PCR reads through MiXCR, one entry per CDR3 protein. The sample has roughly 630,000 distinct CDR3 sequences; 15% to 18% are singletons.

The sequenced material came from blood. The V call is TRBV5-1, the J call TRBJ2-1; 7 bases align to TRBD2. This receptor was obtained from a woman in her twenties or thirties with Graves' hyperthyroidism. CDR3 DNA sequence: TGCGCCAGCAGCCCCAGCGGGAATGGACACAATGAGCAGTTCTTC. Protein: CASSPSGNGHNEQFF. Full variable domain (missing parts from reference TRBV5-1 and TRBJ2-1): KAGVTQTPRYLIKTRGQQVTLSCSPISGHRSVSWYQQTPGQGLQFLFEYFSETQRNKGNFPGRFSGRQFSNSRSEMNVSTLELGDSALYLCASSPSGNGHNEQFFGPGTRLTVL.